This T cell receptor beta chain is from a study of blood T cell repertoires in COVID-19. Across the whole study: Samples came from the United States, Italy and Spain, spanning acute and convalescent COVID-19.

Germline V gives CDR1 SGHTA, CDR2 FQGNSA. This CDR3 is built from 17 residues. With V trimmed by 7 bases and J by 0 bases, 13 bases remained unmatched. Original analysis: From reference gene primer amplification, estimates of nucleated cell counts were derived. Sequencing used immunoSEQ multiplex PCR; TCRdb keeps in-frame clones, though not all of them. V, J and clone size are those of that table, while D and trimming were read from the DNA. The sample shows approximately 240,000 clones, 86% of them seen only once. The source material was PBMCs or T cells enriched from blood (not recorded which). This rearrangement joins TRBV7-2 to TRBJ2-3; 7 nucleotides match TRBD2. The TCR comes from a woman aged 45-65 years in a cohort exposed to, infected with or recovered from COVID-19 (not recorded which). The CDR3 loop reads CASKSRVAGGSTDTQYF. In nucleotides, the CDR3 is TGTGCCAGCAAGAGTCGGGTGGCCGGGGGGAGCACAGATACGCAGTATTTT.